This TCR beta chain originates from a study of T-cell memory formation after mild COVID-19. The wider study: Largely donor-specific TCR clusters were found. General study findings and limits: Some SARS-CoV-2-responding clones were already detected in memory before infection.

This clonotype appeared a few times. Its specificity is not known. TCR alpha and TCR beta cDNA libraries carrying sample barcodes and UMIs were produced by 5'RACE using constant-segment primers. TCRdb re-called the 5' RACE reads through MiXCR, storing one row per CDR3 protein. The data show some 250,000 distinct CDR3 sequences, with roughly 9.4% seen just once and approximately 20% held by the top ten. Germline CDR1 reads DFQATT; CDR2 reads SNEGSKA (reference sequence). The CDR3 covers 12 residues. V trimming: 7 bases; J trimming: 2 bases; junction bases outside the gene matches: 2. The TCR was taken from a young man who had mild COVID-19 (a few samples of this study predate the infection). Cell type and time point are not known. The chain recombines TRBV20-1 with TRBJ1-5; the match to TRBD1 covers 7 bases. What was sequenced was PBMCs or a T cell subset sorted from them (not recorded which). The CDR3: CSVQGGNQPQHF. The CDR3 DNA reads as TGCAGTGTGCAGGGGGGCAATCAGCCCCAGCATTTT.